The 8 T cell receptor beta chains below come from one sample, sequenced in a study of blood T cell repertoires in COVID-19. Sequencing used immunoSEQ multiplex PCR; TCRdb keeps in-frame clones, though not all of them. The data contain some 270,000 clones, approximately 85% of them singletons. The sequencing sample was made of PBMCs or T cells enriched from blood (not recorded which). The receptors derive from a woman in her 50s with acute COVID-19.

This clone was picked up a small number of times. The V gene is TRBV11-3, the J gene TRBJ1-1, with 7 bases matching TRBD1. This CDR3 contains 13 residues. With V trimmed by 3 bases and J by 6 bases, 4 bases remained unmatched. The germline V gene has CDR1 SGHNT and CDR2 YENEEA. The CDR3 DNA follows: TGTGCCAGCAGCTTGGATCAGGGGGCTGAAGCTTTCTTT. Protein: CASSLDQGAEAFF.

The gene calls are TRBV7-2 and TRBJ1-5; TRBD1 agrees at 7 bases. This CDR3 region has 15 residues. The germline gives CDR1 SGHTA, CDR2 FQGNSA. V trimming: 5 bases; J trimming: 7 bases; junction bases outside the gene matches: 11. As DNA, the CDR3 is TGTGCCAGCAGCCTAACAATTACAGGGGCCCAGCCCCAGCATTTT. Translation gives CASSLTITGAQPQHF.

The rearrangement links TRBV18 to TRBJ1-4; TRBD1 is a possible D gene (5 bases). V was cut by 4 bases and J by 3 bases, with 9 bases left in between. The CDR3 spans 14 residues. Germline CDR1 and CDR2: KGHSH and LQKENI. This chain's CDR3 is CASSLGLSNEKLFF. Written as DNA, the CDR3 is TGTGCCAGCTCACTGGGACTCTCTAATGAAAAACTGTTTTTT. The full variable domain, its missing parts supplied by reference TRBV18 and TRBJ1-4, is NAGVMQNPRHLVRRRGQEARLRCSPMKGHSHVYWYRQLPEEGLKFMVYLQKENIIDESGMPKERFSAEFPKEGPSILRIQQVVRGDSAAYFCASSLGLSNEKLFFGSGTQLSVL.

This chain connects TRBV4-2 to TRBJ1-2; 11 bases align to TRBD1. V dropped 1 base and J dropped 4; count of bases not matched to a gene: 5. This CDR3 region has 16 residues. Germline-derived CDR1 and CDR2 are LGHNA and YNFKEQ. CDR3: CASSQGMDRGLYGYTF. In nucleotides, the CDR3 is TGTGCCAGCAGCCAAGGAATGGACAGGGGGCTCTATGGCTACACCTTC.

This chain joins TRBV5-4 and TRBJ2-5; perhaps TRBD1 as D (5 bases). Per the germline V gene, CDR1 is SGHNT and CDR2 is YYREEE (reference sequence). Trimming left V 6 bases short and J 4 bases short, with 13 bases between. The CDR3 is made up of 13 amino acids. The CDR3 coding sequence is TGTGCCAGCATGGTGACAGCTGGAGAGACCCAGTACTTC. It specifies CASMVTAGETQYF.

This clone was seen at least ten times. J is TRBJ2-7 and V is TRBV6-1, with D perhaps matching TRBD1 (6 bases). In germline, CDR1 is MNHNS, CDR2 SASEGT. The V gene lost 5 bases and the J gene lost 6 bases, with 20 bases spanning the gap. The CDR3 loop spans 15 amino acids. The CDR3 spells CASSFSDSPGAEQYF. In DNA, the CDR3 is TGTGCCAGCAGTTTTTCGGACAGCCCTGGGGCCGAGCAGTACTTC.

The chain couples TRBV7-3 to TRBJ2-3; D is uncertain. CDR1 is SGHTA, CDR2 FQGTGA, per germline. V dropped 5 bases and J dropped 5 bases, with 11 bases sitting between them. The CDR3 consists of 13 residues. CDR3 sequence reads: CASSLLGRDTQYF. The CDR3 nucleotides are TGTGCCAGCAGCCTCCTCGGTAGAGATACGCAGTATTTT.

This sequence joins TRBV28 and TRBJ1-1; 9 positions agree with TRBD1. Germline CDR1 MDHEN, CDR2 SYDVKM. V shed 7 bases and J 10 bases; nucleotides not matched to a gene: 4. The CDR3 consists of 11 residues. The DNA of the CDR3 is TGTGCCAGCAAACAGGGGGCCGGAGCTTTCTTT. Residues: CASKQGAGAFF.